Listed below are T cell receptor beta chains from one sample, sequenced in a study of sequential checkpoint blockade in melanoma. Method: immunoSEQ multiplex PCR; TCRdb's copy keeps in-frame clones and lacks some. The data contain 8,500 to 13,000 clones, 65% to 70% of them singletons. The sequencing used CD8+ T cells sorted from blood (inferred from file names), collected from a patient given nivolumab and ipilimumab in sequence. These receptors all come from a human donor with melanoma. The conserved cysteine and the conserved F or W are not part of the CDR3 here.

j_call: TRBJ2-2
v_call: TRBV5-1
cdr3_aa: ASKLAGGLNTGELF

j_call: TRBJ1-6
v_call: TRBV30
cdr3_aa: AWSDRGNSPLH

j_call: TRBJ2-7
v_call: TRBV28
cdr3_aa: ASSRPPGQGNYEQY

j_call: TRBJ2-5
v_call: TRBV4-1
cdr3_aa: ASSPDRAETQY

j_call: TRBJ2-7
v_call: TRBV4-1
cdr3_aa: ASSQDGTGDYEQY

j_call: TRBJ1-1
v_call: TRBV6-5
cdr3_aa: ASSYSGGLNTEAF

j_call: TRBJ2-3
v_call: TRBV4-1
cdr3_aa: ASSWGQGDHPQY

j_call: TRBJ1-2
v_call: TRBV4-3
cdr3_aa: ASSQDLTGARGYT

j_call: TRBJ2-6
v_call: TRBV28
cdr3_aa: ASGGHSGANVLT

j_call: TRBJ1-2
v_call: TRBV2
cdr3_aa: ASRVGGLVGYT

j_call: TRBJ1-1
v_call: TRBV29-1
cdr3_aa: SVPGQGGTEAF

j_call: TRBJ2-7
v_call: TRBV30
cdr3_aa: AWNRGGEQY

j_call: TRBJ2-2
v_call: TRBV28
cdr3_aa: ASRAPFERVGTGELF

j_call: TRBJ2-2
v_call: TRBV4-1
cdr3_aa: ASSYSTGVGELF

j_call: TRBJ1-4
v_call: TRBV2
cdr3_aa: ARNMGGEKLF

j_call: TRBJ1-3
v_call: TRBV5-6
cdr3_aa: ASSYGTGDSGNTIY

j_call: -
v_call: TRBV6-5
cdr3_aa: ASSRNPWGEGEQY

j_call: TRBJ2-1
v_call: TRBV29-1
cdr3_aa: SGGGNEQF

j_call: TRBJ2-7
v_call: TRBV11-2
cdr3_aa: ASSLGGGRGYEQY

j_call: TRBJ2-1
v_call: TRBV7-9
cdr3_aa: ASSHLVFSYNEQF

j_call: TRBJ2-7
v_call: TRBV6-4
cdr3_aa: ASSHRTPGVGEQY

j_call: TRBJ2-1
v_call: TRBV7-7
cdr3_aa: ASSPTSGGYNEQF

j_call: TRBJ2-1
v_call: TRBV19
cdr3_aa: ASSSRAGPANEQF

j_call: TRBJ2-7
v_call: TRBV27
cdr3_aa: ASSPHVGGDGGVYEQY

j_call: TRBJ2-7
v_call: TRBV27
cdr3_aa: ASSLSGRPNEQY

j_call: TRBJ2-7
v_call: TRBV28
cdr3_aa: ASNPVGVSSSYEQY

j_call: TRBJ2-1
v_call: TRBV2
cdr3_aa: ASSEAGQREYNEQF

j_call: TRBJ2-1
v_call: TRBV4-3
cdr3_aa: ASSHGLAGYNEQF

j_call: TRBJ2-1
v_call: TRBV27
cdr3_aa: ASSFPGLGGENEQF

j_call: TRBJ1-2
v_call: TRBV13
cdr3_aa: ACSLGQGLSSLTYRYT

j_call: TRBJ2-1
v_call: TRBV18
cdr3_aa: ASSPYQGRYNEQF

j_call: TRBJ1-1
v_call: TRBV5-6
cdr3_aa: ASSLVVQQGDTEAF

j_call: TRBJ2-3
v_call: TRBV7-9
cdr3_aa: ASSRLRGVPDTQY

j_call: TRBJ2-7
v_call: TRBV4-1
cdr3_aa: ASSQSFPGLSYEQY

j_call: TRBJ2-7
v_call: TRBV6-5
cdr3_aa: ASSHSGAGYEQY

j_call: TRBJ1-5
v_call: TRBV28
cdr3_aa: ASSFHRGTGSQPQH

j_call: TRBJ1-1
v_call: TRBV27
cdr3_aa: ASSAPPGDLVAEAF